This TCR beta chain was captured in a study of blood T cell repertoires in COVID-19 (dated by TCRdb to the early 2020s). Context from the whole study: The collaborator samples originated in the United States, Italy and Spain and spanned the acute and convalescent phases of COVID-19. The prospective study material was composed of cDNA or gDNA derived from T cells, B-cell-depleted T cells, or PBMCs. The repertoires were made available in a free public database intended to serve as a resource for research on the immune response to SARS-CoV-2. Sample metadata almost always included a de-identified subject ID, COVID-19 status, age in years and sex. Deeply sampled blood TCRbeta repertoires from subjects exposed to, actively infected with, or recovered from COVID-19 were included in the dataset. HLA class I and class II types, where available, came from metadata supplied by the sample provider rather than from assay-based typing. Samples were obtained from the ongoing ImmuneRACE study (first 160 participants) and from over 1,000 subjects provided by 6 global collaborators. Overall results and qualifications from the work: How much clinical and demographic metadata was included differed by source and by participant, and the metadata was provided uncurated.

Enrolling through a virtual design, the prospective study's participants ranged in age from about 18 to 100 years and lived across roughly 24 United States geographic areas. To assign participants to cohorts, the prospective study relied on clinical history that participants themselves reported in a screening survey and a study questionnaire. ImmuneRACE Cohort 3 recovered participants were defined by two consecutive negative NP/OP PCR tests, healthcare professional clearance, or symptom resolution. Mobile phlebotomists in the prospective study collected whole blood, serum and a nasopharyngeal or oropharyngeal swab from every participant. Additional blood draws and questionnaires over a roughly two-month period could optionally be provided by prospective study participants. Before DNA extraction, prospective study blood samples were shipped either frozen or at room temperature. TCRbeta CDR3 regions were amplified from genomic DNA using the immunoSEQ Assay, a bias-controlled multiplex PCR. As for how the authors treated the data: The number of nucleated cells in each sample was estimated by amplification of reference gene primers within the assay. To quantify the absolute abundance of each unique TCRbeta CDR3 rearrangement, sequence reads were collapsed and filtered. For each sample, productive Simpson clonality was calculated by taking the square root of Simpson's diversity index across productive rearrangements. The table comes from immuneACCESS by way of TCRdb, which keeps in-frame sequences with V and J called. Part of the clones is missing from these tables; in studies checked, under half for an unresolved V gene and the rest for unknown reasons. Clonal size and the V and J genes are those of that table, whereas D and trimming came from the DNA. This sample is represented by about 410,000 clones; roughly nine tenths of them were singletons. Approximately 1.5% of the sample is in the top ten clones.

Concerning this clone: The target of this receptor is not known. It has no much larger one-base neighbor in the sample; base qualities were not kept.

The clonotype comes from a woman aged 25-40 years who had recovered from COVID-19. The sequenced material came from PBMCs or T cells enriched from blood (not recorded which).

The nucleotides are TGCAGTGCCCACCGGGTAAAGGAGCTGTTTTTT. The resulting protein is CSAHRVKELFF. In this chain, TRBV20-1 is recombined with TRBJ2-2; no confident D gene assignment can be made. The CDR3 runs 11 residues from the cysteine to the phenylalanine. CDR3 DNA is the only sequence kept; it has 33 bases, read in frame from the first base. V gives up 6 bases and J gives up 10 bases, and the segment between their germline ends measures 12 bases. From the germline V gene (reference sequence), CDR1 is DFQATT and CDR2 is SNEGSKA.